The 17 T cell receptor beta chains below come from one sample, sequenced in a study of CD8 T cells in ankylosing spondylitis. Using its own MiXCR run on the 5' RACE reads, TCRdb lists one record per CDR3 protein. The sample lists about 240,000 distinct CDR3 sequences, 20% to 30% seen once, with around 0.64% in the top ten. Specimen: blood, either unsorted or a sorted T cell fraction (not recorded which). The receptors derive from a male donor with ankylosing spondylitis or in good health (not recorded which).

This clonotype was seen only a few times. This chain joins TRBV28 and TRBJ2-7; 12 nucleotides align to TRBD1. The CDR3 is 18 amino acids. The V and J ends lost 3 bases and 2 bases, in that order; junction bases with no gene match: 11. CDR1 and CDR2 from the germline V gene are MDHEN and SYDVKM. The CDR3 here is CASSFRKLRDRGPYEQYF. CDR3 sequence (DNA): TGTGCCAGCAGTTTCCGGAAACTCCGGGACAGGGGGCCCTACGAGCAGTACTTC.

This clonotype showed up just a few times. The chain is built from TRBV29-1 and TRBJ2-5, with unresolved D. The CDR3 consists of 13 residues. Germline assignment: CDR1 SQVTM and CDR2 ANQGSEA. V was pared by 5 bases and J by 10 bases, with 20 bases between. CDR3 bases: TGCAGCGTTTCCCCGGAAACGGACGGTAACCAGTACTTC. Amino acid sequence: CSVSPETDGNQYF. Full variable domain (rest looked up from reference TRBV29-1 and TRBJ2-5): SAVISQKPSRDICQRGTSLTIQCQVDSQVTMMFWYRQQPGQSLTLIATANQGSEATYESGFVIDKFPISRPNLTFSTLTVSNMSPEDSSIYLCSVSPETDGNQYFGPGTRLLVL.

A few counts support this clonotype. The chain couples TRBV20-1 to TRBJ1-3; 8 bases agree with TRBD1. The J segment lost 4 bases and the V segment lost 5 bases, leaving 4 bases of the junction unmatched. The CDR3 runs to 13 residues. Germline CDR1 DFQATT, CDR2 SNEGSKA (reference sequence). The CDR3 reads CSAQGAVGNTIYF. The CDR3 region has the DNA TGCAGTGCTCAGGGGGCGGTAGGAAACACCATATATTTT.

The J gene is TRBJ2-5, the V gene TRBV20-1, with 7 bases aligning to TRBD2. CDR1 and CDR2 from the germline V gene are DFQATT and SNEGSKA (reference sequence). The CDR3 is 14 residues long. V was clipped by 1 base and J by 5 bases; unmatched bases: 7. CDR3 sequence: CSARGLAIVETQYF. The CDR3 bases are TGCAGTGCTAGAGGACTAGCTATTGTGGAGACCCAGTACTTC.

The DNA for the CDR3 is TGCAGTGCTAGGGTTAGAGGGAGACAAGAGACCCAGTACTTC. It codes for CSARVRGRQETQYF. V gene TRBV20-1 combines with J gene TRBJ2-5; TRBD2 is a possible D gene (5 bases). Trimming took 3 bases from V and 2 from J, leaving 13 bases between them. CDR1 is DFQATT and CDR2 is SNEGSKA in the germline V gene (reference sequence). The CDR3 spans 14 residues.

This clonotype was counted at least ten times. The chain links TRBV20-1 to TRBJ2-5, with 7 nucleotides matching TRBD1. There are 15 residues in the CDR3. Germline CDR1 and CDR2: DFQATT and SNEGSKA (reference sequence). V dropped 1 base and J dropped 5; count of bases not matched to a gene: 10. The CDR3 region has the DNA TGCAGTGCTAGAGGCCCAGGGGGTTTGCGGGAGACCCAGTACTTC. It codes for CSARGPGGLRETQYF.

This chain connects TRBV5-1 to TRBJ2-7; D is uncertain. The CDR3 is 13 residues long. Germline assignment: CDR1 SGHRS and CDR2 YFSETQ. Trimming pared 0 bases from V and 7 bases from J, leaving 11 bases between. CDR3 in DNA: TGCGCCAGCAGCTTGGGTCAGATCGGGGAGCAGTACTTC. Encoded protein: CASSLGQIGEQYF.

CDR3 sequence (DNA): TGTGCCAGCAGCTTAGCCAGGCATACCACAGATACGCAGTATTTT. Translating gives CASSLARHTTDTQYF. This chain links TRBV7-8 with TRBJ2-3; D is ambiguous. Trimming took off 0 bases at V and 2 bases at J, with 9 bases between the two ends. Per germline, CDR1 SGHVS and CDR2 FQNEAQ. The CDR3 runs to 15 residues. Drawing the rest from reference TRBV7-8 and TRBJ2-3, the complete variable domain is GAGVSQSPRYKVAKRGQDVALRCDPISGHVSLFWYQQALGQGPEFLTYFQNEAQLDKSGLPSDRFFAERPEGSVSTLKIQRTQQEDSAVYLCASSLARHTTDTQYFGPGTRLTVL.

About this clonotype itself: A read error is possible here, since a much larger clone lies one base away. The J gene is TRBJ2-1, the V gene TRBV12-3 or TRBV12-4; 15 nucleotides align to TRBD2. There are 15 residues in the CDR3. With V trimmed by 7 bases and J by 12 bases, 10 bases remained unmatched. CDR3 sequence: CASTGLAGGPGVQFF. CDR3 sequence (DNA): TGTGCCAGCACCGGACTAGCGGGGGGGCCGGGTGTGCAGTTCTTC.

This clonotype was picked up a small number of times. V is TRBV5-1 and J is TRBJ2-5; TRBD2 matches 9 bases. CDR3 length: 15 residues. The germline gives CDR1 SGHRS, CDR2 YFSETQ. Trimming took 4 bases from V and 5 from J; bases not matched to a gene: 9. The CDR3: CASSRGGGALETQYF. The CDR3 DNA reads TGCGCCAGCAGCCGCGGGGGGGGCGCGTTGGAGACCCAGTACTTC.

The chain uses TRBV20-1 and TRBJ2-3; the D is unclear. This CDR3 has 12 residues. In germline, CDR1 is DFQATT, CDR2 SNEGSKA (reference sequence). The V and J ends lost 0 bases and 5 bases respectively, with 6 bases between them. CDR3 amino acids: CSARDMLDTQYF. The CDR3 coding sequence is TGCAGTGCTAGAGATATGTTAGATACGCAGTATTTT.

A few counts support this clonotype. V usage is TRBV20-1 and J usage is TRBJ1-6; D might be TRBD1 (6 bases). CDR1 is DFQATT and CDR2 is SNEGSKA in the germline V gene (reference sequence). The V gene lost 5 bases and the J gene lost 9 bases, with 20 bases spanning the gap. The CDR3 totals 15 residues. CDR3 coding DNA: TGCAGTGCTCGGTCAGGGGAAGAGTTTAGTTCACCCCTCCACTTT. Protein sequence: CSARSGEEFSSPLHF.

V and J are TRBV20-1 and TRBJ2-1, with D tentatively TRBD2 (5 bases). Trimming shortened V by 5 bases and J by 8 bases, and 19 bases separated the two germline ends. The CDR3 covers 14 residues. CDR1 DFQATT and CDR2 SNEGSKA come from the germline V gene (reference sequence). The chain's CDR3 is CSAARDRATDEQFF. DNA for the CDR3: TGCAGTGCTGCTCGGGATCGGGCGACCGATGAGCAGTTCTTC.

This clonotype was recorded a few times. The chain has TRBV12-3 or TRBV12-4 and TRBJ2-7; TRBD2 is a possible D gene (6 bases). The CDR3 contains 14 residues. V shed 3 bases and J shed 5 bases, with 14 bases lying between them. The CDR3 DNA reads TGTGCCAGCAGTTTGCGGGACGCACTCGACGAGCAGTACTTC. This sequence encodes CASSLRDALDEQYF.

In its sample, this clonotype was seen many times. The V and J genes are TRBV12-3 or TRBV12-4 and TRBJ2-3, with a tentative D call TRBD1 (6 bases). The CDR3 consists of 14 residues. V lost 3 bases and J 1 base, leaving 8 bases between the germline ends. DNA of the CDR3: TGTGCCAGCAGTTTGGGACACGGCACAGATACGCAGTATTTT. It encodes CASSLGHGTDTQYF.

This clonotype was found a few times. The chain recombines TRBV12-3 or TRBV12-4 with TRBJ2-3, with D hard to call. Trimming took 2 bases from V and 2 from J, leaving 8 bases between them. CDR3 length: 14 residues. CDR3 bases: TGTGCCAGCAGTTTAAGGGCCCTCACAGATACGCAGTATTTT. It translates to CASSLRALTDTQYF.

This clonotype was counted between two and nine times. This chain uses TRBV7-2 with TRBJ2-1, with 8 positions matching TRBD2. CDR1 and CDR2 (germline): SGHTA, FQGNSA. V dropped 5 bases and J dropped 0; count of bases not matched to a gene: 3. This CDR3 has 15 residues. CDR3 region: CASSIGTSSYNEQFF. The DNA for the CDR3 is TGTGCCAGCAGCATAGGGACTAGCTCCTACAATGAGCAGTTCTTC.